Each of the 20 T cell receptor beta chains below was sequenced from the same sample in a study of Graves' ophthalmopathy and Graves' hyperthyroidism (dated by TCRdb to 2016 to 2019). This sample was sequenced with an Illumina HiSeq 2000. For repertoire sequencing, TCR beta CDR3 regions were amplified from RNA transcripts. The first round of RT-PCR was done with HTBI primers and the Qiagen OneStep RT-PCR kit, and was followed by a second round of multiplex PCR, then size selection and purification. The public reads were reanalyzed by TCRdb: fastp trimming at Q25, MiXCR alignment, in-frame beta chains only. Each record represents a unique CDR3 protein, reported with the most common genes and DNA among its rows. The sample table records around 660,000 distinct CDR3 sequences; over 40% of these occur just once. Roughly 3.5% of the sample lies in the top ten. The sample comprised peripheral blood. These receptors were obtained from an adult man with Graves' ophthalmopathy.

This clonotype has at least ten counts. The chain combines TRBV24-1 with TRBJ1-5, with D possibly matching TRBD1 (5 bases). Between the trimmed V and J ends, which lost 8 bases and 2 bases, there was a span of 15 bases. The germline gives CDR1 KGHDR, CDR2 SFDVKD. This CDR3 has 15 residues. DNA of the CDR3: TGTGCCACCACGCCGGGGCACACGTGCAATCAGCCCCAGCATTTT. Encoded protein: CATTPGHTCNQPQHF.

Points on this clonotype: This may stem from a read error, because a much larger clone lies one nucleotide away. The chain joins TRBV9 to TRBJ2-5; D is ambiguous. Germline-derived CDR1 and CDR2 are SGDLS and YYNGEE. CDR3 length: 13 amino acids. CDR3 bases: TGTGCCAGCAGCGTAGCCGGCCAAGGGACCCAGTACTTC. This codes for CASSVAGQGTQYF.

The chain is built from TRBV15 and TRBJ2-7, with a weak D call TRBD2 (7 bases). This CDR3 region has 15 residues. V was shortened by 0 bases and J by 4 bases, with 13 bases between the two germline ends. Germline loops: CDR1 LNHNV, CDR2 YYDKDF (reference sequence). This CDR3 reads CATSRDGGGSYEQYF. The CDR3 bases are TGTGCCACCAGCAGAGATGGGGGCGGGAGTTACGAGCAGTACTTC.

J is TRBJ2-7 and V is TRBV20-1; 7 bases fit TRBD2. Germline CDR1 reads DFQATT; CDR2 reads SNEGSKA (reference sequence). This CDR3 spans 13 amino acids. The V and J ends lost 4 bases and 7 bases, in that order; junction bases with no gene match: 10. CDR3 sequence reads: CSATTVELAEQYF. The CDR3 bases are TGCAGTGCTACGACCGTCGAACTAGCGGAGCAGTACTTC.

This clonotype occurred a few times. The chain uses TRBV7-2 and TRBJ2-5; D not certain. Germline values: CDR1 SGHTA, CDR2 FQGNSA. The CDR3 is made up of 14 amino acids. V gave up 1 base and J gave up 5 bases, with 11 bases separating them. The CDR3 region has the DNA TGTGCCAGCAGCTTAGATGTGGCCGCGGAGACCCAGTACTTC. It yields the protein CASSLDVAAETQYF.

This clonotype has a count of ten or more. The chain links TRBV10-3 to TRBJ2-2; TRBD1 is a possible D gene (6 bases). Trimming pared 2 bases from V and 8 bases from J, leaving 12 bases between. The germline V gene encodes CDR1 ENHRY and CDR2 SYGVKD. The CDR3 loop spans 14 amino acids. The CDR3 region has the DNA TGTGCCATCAGTGAGCTGGGGGCCAAGGGGGAGCTGTTTTTT. Amino acids: CAISELGAKGELFF.

This clonotype appeared a few times. The V gene is TRBV5-5, the J gene TRBJ2-7; 8 bases are a match to TRBD1. The J segment lost 0 bases and the V segment lost 4 bases, leaving 6 bases of the junction unmatched. CDR1 and CDR2 (germline): SGHKS, YYEKEE (reference sequence). The CDR3 runs 15 residues. In DNA, the CDR3 is TGTGCCAGCAGCGGGTCAGGGGGCGCCTCCTACGAGCAGTACTTC. Translated: CASSGSGGASYEQYF.

On this clonotype: Compared with germline, one end of the junction differs, possibly owing to a read error. The chain recombines TRBV5-1 with TRBJ2-6; perhaps TRBD1 as D (5 bases). Per germline, CDR1 SGHRS and CDR2 YFSETQ. The CDR3 spans 13 residues. The CDR3 region has the DNA TGCGCCAGCAGCTTGGGACAGACAAACACTGAAGCTTTC. Its protein is CASSLGQTNTEAF.

This sequence joins TRBV20-1 and TRBJ2-5, with TRBD2 identical over 7 bases. The CDR3 runs to 14 residues. Germline assignment: CDR1 DFQATT and CDR2 SNEGSKA (reference sequence). The trim removed 0 bases at V and 1 base at J, leaving 2 bases unmatched. This CDR3 is CSARDGGGQETQYF. The CDR3 DNA reads TGCAGTGCTAGAGATGGGGGGGGCCAAGAGACCCAGTACTTC.

The chain joins TRBV7-2 to TRBJ2-3; no reliable D call. The CDR3 spans 14 residues. V lost 5 bases and J lost 5, with 14 bases in between. The germline gives CDR1 SGHTA, CDR2 FQGNSA. The chain's CDR3 is CASSARALRDTQYF. CDR3 DNA: TGTGCCAGCAGCGCCCGGGCCCTCCGAGATACGCAGTATTTT.

This clonotype was observed many times. The rearrangement joins TRBV15 to TRBJ2-2; 8 bases match TRBD1. The CDR3 is 15 amino acids. The V and J ends lost 6 bases and 1 base, in that order; junction bases with no gene match: 4. Germline loops: CDR1 LNHNV, CDR2 YYDKDF (reference sequence). CDR3 coding DNA: TGTGCCACCAGAGCCGGGACAGGGAACACCGGGGAGCTGTTTTTT. Translated: CATRAGTGNTGELFF.

In this sample, this clonotype turned up a few times. The chain recombines TRBV6-1 with TRBJ1-2; 7 nucleotides line up with TRBD1. The length of the CDR3 is 13 residues. Trimming took 5 bases from V and 8 from J; bases not matched to a gene: 8. Germline V gene sequence: CDR1 MNHNS, CDR2 SASEGT. Here the CDR3 reads CASSSTGARGYTF. The CDR3 DNA is TGTGCCAGCAGTTCCACAGGGGCTCGGGGCTACACCTTC.

Turning to this clonotype: Mismatch with germline at one junction end may stem from a read error. The chain employs TRBV12-3 or TRBV12-4 and TRBJ2-7; the match to TRBD1 covers 7 bases. The CDR3 has 14 residues. DNA of the CDR3: TGTGCCAGCAAAATGACAGGGACAGTCTACGAGCAGTGCTTC. It codes for CASKMTGTVYEQCF.

The V and J genes are TRBV20-1 and TRBJ1-3, with D maybe TRBD1 (5 bases). V lost 8 bases, J lost 0 bases, and 17 bases lay in between. Germline V CDR1 and CDR2: DFQATT, SNEGSKA (reference sequence). The CDR3 contains 15 residues. CDR3 in DNA: TGCAGTTCCCTCCGGGGACGGAGCTCTGGAAACACCATATATTTT. Its protein product is CSSLRGRSSGNTIYF.

This clonotype was found many times. V gene TRBV11-2 combines with J gene TRBJ2-5; 7 bases are a match to TRBD1. Per germline, CDR1 SGHAT and CDR2 FQNNGV. Germline trimming cut 3 bases from V and 0 bases from J; bases unmatched to any gene: 7. The CDR3 contains 16 residues. CDR3 in DNA: TGTGCCAGCAGCTTCCGGGACAGATCGTACCAAGAGACCCAGTACTTC. Translated: CASSFRDRSYQETQYF.

This clonotype has a count of ten or more. V usage is TRBV7-6 and J usage is TRBJ1-1, with TRBD1 matching over 10 bases. The ends lost 5 bases at V and 6 bases at J; junction bases unmatched: 3. CDR3 length: 13 amino acids. CDR1 is SGHVS and CDR2 is FNYEAQ in the germline V gene. The CDR3 here is CASSGQGDAEAFF. CDR3 DNA sequence: TGTGCCAGCAGCGGACAGGGGGACGCTGAAGCTTTCTTT.

This clonotype was observed a handful of times. This chain connects TRBV7-4 to TRBJ2-7; TRBD1 matches 8 bases. The V segment lost 5 bases and the J segment 2 bases; nucleotides outside the gene matches: 17. CDR3 size: 18 residues. Germline CDR1 and CDR2: SGHVT and SQSDAQ. CDR3 sequence reads: CASSRTGRLSGPTYEQYF. The CDR3 DNA reads TGTGCCAGCAGCAGGACAGGGAGGTTGAGCGGCCCTACCTACGAGCAGTACTTC.

This chain uses TRBV19 with TRBJ1-4; 8 nucleotides agree with TRBD1. The ends lost 5 bases at V and 7 bases at J; junction bases unmatched: 0. The length of the CDR3 is 12 residues. The germline CDR1 and CDR2 sequences are LNHDA and SQIVND (reference sequence). The CDR3 region has the DNA TGTGCCAGTAGTGACAGGGGTGAAAAACTGTTTTTT. Translation: CASSDRGEKLFF.

The rearrangement links TRBV29-1 to TRBJ2-5, with D possibly TRBD2 on 6 matching bases. The CDR3 totals 16 residues. Germline-derived CDR1 and CDR2 are SQVTM and ANQGSEA. V was shortened by 3 bases and J by 2 bases, with 19 bases between the two germline ends. CDR3 coding DNA: TGCAGCGTTGATCAGGTCGGGGGAGAGGCACAAGAGACCCAGTACTTC. It yields the protein CSVDQVGGEAQETQYF.

A few counts support this clonotype. V is TRBV7-3 and J is TRBJ2-2, with TRBD2 matching 9 bases. The trim removed 3 bases at V and 7 bases at J, leaving 6 bases unmatched. CDR1 is SGHTA, CDR2 FQGTGA, per germline. CDR3 size: 15 residues. The DNA for the CDR3 is TGTGCCAGCAGCTTTTCCGGGACTAGCAACGGGGAGCTGTTTTTT. It yields the protein CASSFSGTSNGELFF. The variable domain in full, completed from reference TRBV7-3 and TRBJ2-2, reads GAGVSQTPSNKVTEKGKYVELRCDPISGHTALYWYRQSLGQGPEFLIYFQGTGAADDSGLPNDRFFAVRPEGSVSTLKIQRTERGDSAVYLCASSFSGTSNGELFFGEGSRLTVL.